The entry below describes one TCR beta chain. Antigen unknown. This sample was taken from a study of shared clonotypes between healthy human individuals. Study-level points and caveats: Generation probabilities of non-shared clonotypes were lower (relative to those shared by all four donors).

This CDR3 spans 12 amino acids. Trimming took off 4 bases at V and 2 bases at J, with 5 bases between the two ends. The germline gives CDR1 LNHDA, CDR2 SQIVND (reference sequence). The method was immunoSEQ multiplex PCR; TCRdb's version includes in-frame clones alone and lacks a portion of them. The sample has some 650,000 clones, around 97% seen once. Every one of the donors was a Caucasian adult that lived in Nashville, Tennessee. The chain combines TRBV19 with TRBJ1-2; unclear D gene. This receptor was obtained from a woman aged 25 to 39 in good health. Source material: naive CD4+ T cells sorted from blood. The subset denotes: CD45RA+ positively selected. For the CDR3, the DNA is TGTGCCAGTAGTAATACGAACTATGGCTACACCTTC. Translated: CASSNTNYGYTF.